The 18 T cell receptor beta chains given below trace back to one sample, sequenced in a study of tumor-infiltrating lymphocytes in primary liver carcinoma. The study co-extracted DNA and RNA from around 20-30 mg of unsorted bulk tissue. The input was 450 to 500 ng total RNA; TCR beta cDNA was made from it with a constant-region primer. Three nested multiplex PCR rounds, a slightly modified ARM-PCR, produced the libraries for TCR beta. TRBV1-TRBV30 forward primers and a C-beta reverse primer were used in the first two PCR rounds, which each ran for approximately 11 cycles. From the multiplex PCR reads, TCRdb called clonotypes with MiXCR, one entry per CDR3 protein. This table holds about 99,000 distinct CDR3 sequences, more than 65% found once. Sequences were obtained from liver tumor tissue from sampling region 5. Subset defined: tumor region T5, tumor centre. All receptors come from a woman aged 60-75 years with primary liver carcinoma and hepatitis B virus infection.

This clonotype was detected only a few times. A much larger clone lies a single base off, so this may be a read error. The V gene is TRBV29-1, the J gene TRBJ1-2; a possible D gene is TRBD1 (5 bases). V was trimmed by 5 bases and J by 0 bases, leaving 10 bases between them. The CDR3 loop spans 13 amino acids. The germline V gene has CDR1 SQVTM and CDR2 ANQGSEA. CDR3 sequence reads: CSVRTHTNYGYTF. The DNA for the CDR3 is TGCAGCGTTCGGACACATACTAACTATGGCTACACCTTC.

The rearrangement joins TRBV6-2 or TRBV6-3 to TRBJ2-7; D is undetermined. The V gene's germline CDR1 is MNHEY and CDR2 SVGEGT. This CDR3 has 11 amino acids. Trimming removed 7 bases from V and 6 bases from J, with 10 bases in between. CDR3 sequence reads: CASNTVVEQYF. The CDR3 bases are TGTGCCAGCAATACAGTGGTCGAGCAGTACTTC.

With respect to this clonotype: A clone one base away is much larger, so this may be a read error. The rearrangement links TRBV7-8 to TRBJ2-2, with 8 bases that match TRBD1. Germline-derived CDR1 and CDR2 are SGHVS and FQNEAQ. Trimming removed 1 base from V and 13 bases from J; junction bases left unmatched: 14. The CDR3 length is 16 residues. The CDR3 sequence is CASSLVVGQGAWGLFF. CDR3 DNA sequence: TGTGCCAGCAGCTTAGTGGTGGGGCAGGGGGCCTGGGGGCTGTTTTTT.

The rearrangement uses TRBV20-1 and TRBJ2-7; the D gene is possibly TRBD1 (6 bases). The CDR3 runs to 14 residues. The V gene's germline CDR1 is DFQATT and CDR2 SNEGSKA (reference sequence). Trimming took 3 bases from V and 4 from J, leaving 16 bases between them. The CDR3: CSARGGQFTYEQYF. DNA of the CDR3: TGCAGTGCTAGGGGCGGACAGTTTACTTACGAGCAGTACTTC.

Concerning this clonotype itself: This CDR3 is missing its conserved last phenylalanine or tryptophan, likely due to a read error. This chain uses TRBV29-1 with TRBJ2-3; possibly TRBD1 for D (6 bases). Germline V gene data show CDR1 as SQVTM and CDR2 as ANQGSEA. V was clipped by 7 bases and J by 4 bases, with 12 bases between them. This CDR3 has 12 amino acids. The CDR3 is CSGMGASDTQYI. Here the CDR3 DNA reads TGCAGCGGAATGGGGGCATCAGATACGCAGTATATT.

A word on this clonotype: This is likely a read error, given that the CDR3 carries no conserved phenylalanine or tryptophan at its end. The CDR3 sequence is CASKSKQAEAFS. Here the CDR3 DNA reads TGTGCCAGCAAGTCTAAACAGGCTGAAGCTTTCTCT. V usage is TRBV11-2 and J usage is TRBJ1-1, with a weak D call TRBD1 (5 bases). The germline CDR1 and CDR2 sequences are SGHAT and FQNNGV. The CDR3 covers 12 residues. V dropped 7 bases and J dropped 6 bases, with 12 bases sitting between them.

This clonotype was observed once. This chain joins TRBV29-1 and TRBJ2-1; D is undetermined. CDR3 size: 13 residues. Trimming cost V 4 bases and J 16 bases, with 23 bases left between them. CDR1 is SQVTM, CDR2 ANQGSEA, per germline. As DNA, the CDR3 is TGCAGCGTTGTCTTCGACGCCTACAATGCGCAATTCTTC. Protein: CSVVFDAYNAQFF.

Remarks on this clonotype: The junction and the germline gene differ at one end; a read error may be behind it. CDR3 DNA: TGTGCCAGTAGTTGGAACAGAGGGACCCGGTACTTC. Translation gives CASSWNRGTRYF. The J gene is TRBJ2-5, the V gene TRBV28; D possibly uses TRBD1 or TRBD2 (5 bases each). In germline, CDR1 is MDHEN, CDR2 SYDVKM. This CDR3 is 12 amino acids long.

Note on this clonotype: A read error may explain this, as a much larger clone is one base away. The chain is built from TRBV6-5 and TRBJ2-1; D gene uncertain. V dropped 5 bases and J dropped 7 bases, with 9 bases sitting between them. CDR3 length equals 12 residues. Germline V gene sequence: CDR1 MNHEY, CDR2 SVGAGI. The CDR3 nucleotides are TGTGCCAGCAGTCAAACAATAAATGAGCAGTTCTTC. Its translation is CASSQTINEQFF.

This clonotype occurred many times. The chain carries TRBV12-3 or TRBV12-4 and TRBJ2-1; 8 bases line up with TRBD2. The CDR3 runs 19 residues. J lost 4 bases, V lost 6 bases, and 20 bases had no gene match. CDR3 sequence (DNA): TGTGCCAGCAGCCCGGGGGGGGTAATACGTAGCGGAGGGTACAATGAGCAGTTCTTC. Residues: CASSPGGVIRSGGYNEQFF.

Details on this clonotype: A much larger clone lies one base from this, so it may be a read error. The chain is built from TRBV5-4 and TRBJ2-7; TRBD2 matches 11 bases. Germline V gene lookup returns CDR1 SGHNT and CDR2 YYREEE (reference sequence). Trimming cost V 4 bases and J 1 base; bases outside gene matches: 7. The CDR3 length is 16 residues. The CDR3 region has the DNA TGTGCCAGCAGCCCGGGGGGACTAGCGGATTCCTACGAGCAGTACTTC. It codes for CASSPGGLADSYEQYF.

A word on this clonotype: This may stem from a read error, because a much larger clone lies one nucleotide away. V is TRBV5-1 and J is TRBJ2-3; D may be TRBD2 (5 bases). Trimming removed 0 bases from V and 7 bases from J, with 12 bases in between. The germline V gene has CDR1 SGHRS and CDR2 YFSETQ. The CDR3 consists of 14 residues. The CDR3 nucleotides are TGCGCCAGCAGCTTGGAACTAGGTGGTCATACGCAGTATTTT. Encoded protein: CASSLELGGHTQYF. Looking up the rest from reference TRBV5-1 and TRBJ2-3 gives the full variable domain: KAGVTQTPRYLIKTRGQQVTLSCSPISGHRSVSWYQQTPGQGLQFLFEYFSETQRNKGNFPGRFSGRQFSNSRSEMNVSTLELGDSALYLCASSLELGGHTQYFGPGTRLTVL.

Points on this clonotype: Without the conserved terminal phenylalanine or tryptophan, this CDR3 likely stems from a read error. V and J are TRBV11-2 and TRBJ2-1, with D hard to call. The CDR3 consists of 14 residues. Per the germline V gene, CDR1 is SGHAT and CDR2 is FQNNGV. The CDR3 DNA follows: TGTGTCAGCAGCCCCCAGCGTTCTTCGGGTGAGCAGTTCTAC. It codes for CVSSPQRSSGEQFY.

Worth noting for this clonotype: An end of the junction does not agree with germline; a read error may underlie this. This chain uses TRBV28 with TRBJ2-1, with D tentatively TRBD2 (5 bases). CDR1 MDHEN and CDR2 SYDVKM come from the germline V gene. The CDR3 length is 16 residues. Written as DNA, the CDR3 is TGTGCCAGCAGTTTATCTGCGGGTGGAACCTACATTGAGCAGTTCTTC. This gives the protein CASSLSAGGTYIEQFF. The full variable domain, rest sourced from reference TRBV28 and TRBJ2-1, is DVKVTQSSRYLVKRTGEKVFLECVQDMDHENMFWYRQDPGLGLRLIYFSYDVKMKEKGDIPEGYSVSREKKERFSLILESASTNQTSMYLCASSLSAGGTYIEQFFGPGTRLTVL.

For this clonotype: A much larger clone differs by one base, so this may be a read error. The gene calls are TRBV7-9 and TRBJ2-3; maybe TRBD1 (6 bases). CDR1 SEHNR and CDR2 FQNEAQ come from the germline V gene (reference sequence). The CDR3 runs 13 residues. CDR3: CASSPYRADMQYF. In DNA, the CDR3 is TGTGCCAGCAGCCCATACAGGGCGGATATGCAGTATTTT.

The V call is TRBV11-2, the J call TRBJ2-2, with a weak D call TRBD1 (6 bases). The CDR3 runs 20 residues. V was shortened by 9 bases and J by 0 bases, with 29 bases between the two germline ends. Germline CDR1 is SGHAT and CDR2 is FQNNGV. DNA of the CDR3: TGTGCCAGTAGTCGCTTACTAGGGGGTAGTACAGGCCCGAACACCGGGGAGCTGTTTTTT. It encodes CASSRLLGGSTGPNTGELFF. The full variable domain, with the rest looked up from reference TRBV11-2 and TRBJ2-2, is EAGVAQSPRYKIIEKRQSVAFWCNPISGHATLYWYQQILGQGPKLLIQFQNNGVVDDSQLPKDRFSAERLKGVDSTLKIQPAKLEDSAVYLCASSRLLGGSTGPNTGELFFGEGSRLTVL.

Note on this clonotype: Here the CDR3 omits its conserved ending phenylalanine or tryptophan, so a read error is the likely source. V and J are TRBV6-1 and TRBJ2-7; D perhaps matches TRBD2 (5 bases). In germline, CDR1 is MNHNS, CDR2 SASEGT. The CDR3 runs 15 residues. This chain's CDR3 is CASSEEAEPSYEQYL. The CDR3 DNA reads TGTGCCAGCAGTGAAGAAGCGGAGCCCTCCTATGAGCAGTACCTC.

There are many counts of this clonotype. V and J are TRBV7-9 and TRBJ2-7; the match to TRBD1 covers 7 bases. V lost 9 bases and J lost 1; bases outside the gene matches: 6. From germline, CDR1 is SEHNR and CDR2 FQNEAQ (reference sequence). CDR3 length: 13 residues. The CDR3 DNA reads as TGTGCCAGTACCGGGACAGAGTCCTACGAGCAGTACTTC. It specifies CASTGTESYEQYF.